This T cell receptor beta chain was sequenced for a study of a mutant IDH1 vaccine in newly diagnosed glioma. TCRdb's copy holds only in-frame clones and misses some; the assay was immunoSEQ multiplex PCR. The sample contains around 65,000 clones, around 83% of which appear only once. Specified time point: week 47, end of study. Vaccination used 300 ug of mutant IDH1 20-mer peptide per dose, with topical imiquimod. Donor tumors were new WHO grade 3 or 4 IDH1-mutant, ATRX-lost astrocytomas. Concerning this clone: What it binds is not known.

The CDR3 is 15 residues long. Between the trimmed V and J ends, which lost 2 bases and 1 base, there was a span of 12 bases. Germline loops: CDR1 SGHDN, CDR2 FVKESK. This TCR came from a man in his thirties or forties with glioma. This sequence joins TRBV14 and TRBJ2-7, with D perhaps TRBD2 (6 bases). The sequences come from PBMCs, collected from a glioma patient whose treatment included an IDH1 peptide vaccine. The chain's CDR3 is CASSQFRGKSYEQYF. CDR3 bases: TGTGCCAGCAGCCAATTCCGGGGGAAATCCTACGAGCAGTACTTC.